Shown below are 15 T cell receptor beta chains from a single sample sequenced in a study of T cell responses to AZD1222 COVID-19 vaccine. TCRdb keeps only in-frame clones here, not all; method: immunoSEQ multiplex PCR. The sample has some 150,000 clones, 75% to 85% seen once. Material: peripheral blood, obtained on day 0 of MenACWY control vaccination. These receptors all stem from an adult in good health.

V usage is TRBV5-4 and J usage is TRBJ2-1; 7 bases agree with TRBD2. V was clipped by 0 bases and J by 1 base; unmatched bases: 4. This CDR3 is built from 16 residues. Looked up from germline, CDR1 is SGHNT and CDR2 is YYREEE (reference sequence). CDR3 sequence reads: CASSLAGGHSYNEQFF. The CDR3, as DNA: TGTGCCAGCAGCTTGGCGGGAGGACATTCCTACAATGAGCAGTTCTTC.

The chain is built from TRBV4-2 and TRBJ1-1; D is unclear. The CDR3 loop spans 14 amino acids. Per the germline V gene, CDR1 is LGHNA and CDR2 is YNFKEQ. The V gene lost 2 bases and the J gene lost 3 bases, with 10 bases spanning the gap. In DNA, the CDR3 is TGTGCCAGCAGCCAACGAGACGGATACACTGAAGCTTTCTTT. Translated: CASSQRDGYTEAFF.

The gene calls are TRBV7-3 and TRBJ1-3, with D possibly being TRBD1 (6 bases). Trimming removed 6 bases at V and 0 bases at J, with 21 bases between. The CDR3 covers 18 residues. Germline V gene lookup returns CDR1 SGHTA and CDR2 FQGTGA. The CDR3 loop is CASSITGTPTSSGNTIYF. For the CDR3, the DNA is TGTGCCAGCAGTATTACCGGGACACCTACTAGCTCTGGAAACACCATATATTTT.

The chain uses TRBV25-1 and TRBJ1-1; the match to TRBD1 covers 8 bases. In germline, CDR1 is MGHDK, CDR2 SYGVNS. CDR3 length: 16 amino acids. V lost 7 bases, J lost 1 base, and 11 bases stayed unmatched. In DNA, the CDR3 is TGTGCCAGCACACTGCACACCGGGACAGGGAACACTGAAGCTTTCTTT. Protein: CASTLHTGTGNTEAFF. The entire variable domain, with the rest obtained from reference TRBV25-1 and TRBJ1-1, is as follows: EADIYQTPRYLVIGTGKKITLECSQTMGHDKMYWYQQDPGMELHLIHYSYGVNSTEKGDLSSESTVSRIRTEHFPLTLESARPSHTSQYLCASTLHTGTGNTEAFFGQGTRLTVV.

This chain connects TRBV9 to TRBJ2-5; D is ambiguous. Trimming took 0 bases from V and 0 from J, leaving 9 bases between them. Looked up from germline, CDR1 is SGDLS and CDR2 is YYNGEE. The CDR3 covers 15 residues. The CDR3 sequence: CASSVGTEYQETQYF. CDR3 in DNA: TGTGCCAGCAGCGTAGGTACGGAATACCAAGAGACCCAGTACTTC.

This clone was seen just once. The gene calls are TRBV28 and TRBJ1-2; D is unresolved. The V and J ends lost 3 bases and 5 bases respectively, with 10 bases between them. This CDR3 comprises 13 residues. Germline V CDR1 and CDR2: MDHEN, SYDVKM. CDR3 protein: CASSFTSSYGYTF. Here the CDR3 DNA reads TGTGCCAGCAGTTTTACTAGCTCATATGGCTACACCTTC.

The CDR3 is CASSPTSFWETQYF. Here the CDR3 DNA reads TGCGCCAGCAGCCCTACTAGCTTTTGGGAGACCCAGTACTTC. The chain combines TRBV5-1 with TRBJ2-5; TRBD2 is a possible D gene (6 bases). Germline V gives CDR1 SGHRS, CDR2 YFSETQ. Trimming pared 4 bases from V and 5 bases from J, leaving 15 bases between. The CDR3 is 14 residues long.

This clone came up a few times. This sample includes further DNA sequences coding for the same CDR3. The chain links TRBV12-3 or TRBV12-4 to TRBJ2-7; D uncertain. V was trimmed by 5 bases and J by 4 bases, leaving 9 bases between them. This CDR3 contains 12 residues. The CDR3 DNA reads TGTGCCAGCAGTCTACTGGGTTACGAGCAGTACTTC. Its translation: CASSLLGYEQYF.

The CDR3 bases are TGTGCCAGCAGGCGGGGGGGCCTCGATACGCAGTATTTT. Translation gives CASRRGGLDTQYF. The chain has TRBV6-5 and TRBJ2-3, with 9 nucleotides matching TRBD2. The CDR3 totals 13 residues. The trim removed 6 bases at V and 6 bases at J, leaving 4 bases unmatched. Germline-derived CDR1 and CDR2 are MNHEY and SVGAGI.

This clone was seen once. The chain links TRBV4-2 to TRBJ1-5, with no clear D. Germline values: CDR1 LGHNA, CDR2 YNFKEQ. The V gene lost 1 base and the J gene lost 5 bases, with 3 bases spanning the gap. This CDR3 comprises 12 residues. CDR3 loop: CASSQGDQPQHF. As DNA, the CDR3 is TGTGCCAGCAGCCAAGGCGATCAGCCCCAGCATTTT.

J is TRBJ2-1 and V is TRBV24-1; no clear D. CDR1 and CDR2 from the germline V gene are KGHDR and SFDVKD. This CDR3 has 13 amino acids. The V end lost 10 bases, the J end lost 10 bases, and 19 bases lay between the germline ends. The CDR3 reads CATSNTVSAEQFF. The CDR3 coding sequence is TGTGCCACAAGTAATACAGTCAGTGCGGAGCAGTTCTTC.

CDR3 residues: CSVERGRDTEAFF. Written as DNA, the CDR3 is TGCAGCGTTGAACGGGGGCGGGACACTGAAGCTTTCTTT. The genes are TRBV29-1 and TRBJ1-1, with D possibly being TRBD1 (6 bases). CDR1 is SQVTM, CDR2 ANQGSEA, per germline. V gave up 2 bases and J gave up 3 bases, with 10 bases separating them. CDR3 length: 13 amino acids.

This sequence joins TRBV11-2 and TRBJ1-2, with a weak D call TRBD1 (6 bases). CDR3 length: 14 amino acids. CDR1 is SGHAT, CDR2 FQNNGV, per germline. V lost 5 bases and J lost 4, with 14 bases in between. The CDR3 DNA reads TGTGCCAGCAGCCAGCACAGGGAAAGCTATGGCTACACCTTC. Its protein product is CASSQHRESYGYTF.

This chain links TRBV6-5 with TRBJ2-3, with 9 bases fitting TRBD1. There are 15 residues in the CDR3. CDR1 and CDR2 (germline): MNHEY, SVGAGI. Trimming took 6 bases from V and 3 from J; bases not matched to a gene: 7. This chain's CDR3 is CASRTGQGRTDTQYF. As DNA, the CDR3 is TGTGCCAGCAGAACAGGACAGGGGAGAACAGATACGCAGTATTTT.

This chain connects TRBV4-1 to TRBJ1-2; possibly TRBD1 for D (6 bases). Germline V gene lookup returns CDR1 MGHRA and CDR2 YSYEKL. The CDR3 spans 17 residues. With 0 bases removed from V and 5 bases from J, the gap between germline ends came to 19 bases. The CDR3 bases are TGCGCCAGCAGCCAAGATGTAGGCACCCGAGGGGGGTATGGCTACACCTTC. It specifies CASSQDVGTRGGYGYTF.